What follows is one TCR beta chain and its context. Antigen: not known. The sample is drawn from a study of CXCR3-negative and CXCR3-positive naive CD8 T cells. Findings of the study overall: No difference in surface CD5 was seen between naive subsets, and TCR strength was inferred from TRB CDR3 properties. In both naive subsets diversity was comparably high, whereas memory CD8+ cells showed much lower diversity. Against CXCR3-negative naive cells, CXCR3-positive naive cells showed more hydrophobic TRB CDR3s.

In preparing the TRB cDNA libraries, 5' RACE with UMI labels was used. TCRdb processed the 5' RACE reads again and assigns one entry to each CDR3 protein, with no DNA. The sample totals 130,000 to 150,000 distinct CDR3 sequences. The CDR3 length is 15 residues. The germline CDR1 and CDR2 sequences are SEHNR and FQNEAQ (reference sequence). Triplicate approximately 300,000-cell sorts were made of each CD8+ T cell subset. Sequencing used naive CXCR3+ CD8+ T cells from blood. Indicated subset: CD45RO-CCR7+CD27+CD95- naive CD8+ T cells expressing CXCR3 (TNR3+). The receptor comes from a human donor in good health. Some clones in this sample may be carry-over from other donors' samples. V and J are TRBV7-9 and TRBJ1-5. The CDR3: CASSLGESSNQPQHF.